These 21 T cell receptor beta chains were sequenced from one sample in a study of cytomegalovirus exposure and HLA in healthy donors. In the PCR, 60 Vbeta and 13 Jbeta primers were used. Sequenced by immunoSEQ multiplex PCR; TCRdb stores in-frame clones only, minus some. This repertoire shows just over 200,000 clones, approximately 79% found once; its top ten account for around 1.7%. The sample taken for sequencing was PBMCs. These TCRs come from a middle-aged man in good health and CMV-seronegative.

The chain carries TRBV30 and TRBJ1-1, with 7 bases that match TRBD1. The ends lost 3 bases at V and 7 bases at J; junction bases unmatched: 5. Germline V gene lookup returns CDR1 GTSNPN and CDR2 SVGIG (reference sequence). The CDR3 runs 12 residues. The CDR3: CAWSGQDVEAFF. For the CDR3, the DNA is TGTGCCTGGAGCGGACAGGATGTTGAAGCTTTCTTT.

This chain joins TRBV19 and TRBJ2-1; maybe TRBD1 (7 bases). The CDR3 runs 16 residues. Germline V gene data show CDR1 as LNHDA and CDR2 as SQIVND (reference sequence). Trimming removed 3 bases from V and 2 bases from J, with 14 bases in between. The CDR3 here is CASSIQGGSAYNEQFF. The DNA for the CDR3 is TGTGCCAGTAGTATCCAGGGGGGTAGCGCCTACAATGAGCAGTTCTTC. The full variable domain, its missing parts supplied by reference TRBV19 and TRBJ2-1, is DGGITQSPKYLFRKEGQNVTLSCEQNLNHDAMYWYRQDPGQGLRLIYYSQIVNDFQKGDIAEGYSVSREKKESFPLTVTSAQKNPTAFYLCASSIQGGSAYNEQFFGPGTRLTVL.

This clone was recorded a few times. The chain is built from TRBV15 and TRBJ2-1; 12 positions match TRBD2. Germline trimming cut 6 bases from V and 7 bases from J; bases unmatched to any gene: 10. The germline gives CDR1 LNHNV, CDR2 YYDKDF (reference sequence). This CDR3 region has 16 residues. The chain's CDR3 is CATRKGELAGGNEQFF. The CDR3 nucleotides are TGTGCCACCAGAAAAGGGGAACTAGCGGGAGGTAATGAGCAGTTCTTC.

The chain couples TRBV11-3 to TRBJ2-1; D unresolved. This CDR3 is built from 15 residues. V lost 0 bases, J lost 0 bases, and 6 bases lay in between. The germline CDR1 and CDR2 sequences are SGHNT and YENEEA. CDR3 nucleotide sequence: TGTGCCAGCAGCTTAGACACGAGCTCCTACAATGAGCAGTTCTTC. Its translation is CASSLDTSSYNEQFF.

This clone was detected a few times. The chain couples TRBV29-1 to TRBJ1-5, with 7 bases identical to TRBD1. V was pared by 5 bases and J by 0 bases, with 4 bases of the junction left unmatched. The CDR3 length is 14 residues. Germline V CDR1 and CDR2: SQVTM, ANQGSEA. In nucleotides, the CDR3 is TGCAGCGTTCCAGGACAGGATAGCAATCAGCCCCAGCATTTT. Translation gives CSVPGQDSNQPQHF.

V and J are TRBV27 and TRBJ2-2; D is perhaps TRBD1 (5 bases). Per the germline V gene, CDR1 is MNHEY and CDR2 is SMNVEV (reference sequence). This CDR3 has 16 residues. Trimming left V 5 bases short and J 4 bases short, with 17 bases between. The CDR3 sequence: CASSRPGPPSTGELFF. CDR3 bases: TGTGCCAGCAGTCGACCAGGGCCTCCGAGCACCGGGGAGCTGTTTTTT.

The V gene is TRBV5-1, the J gene TRBJ2-1, with a tentative D call TRBD1 (5 bases). This CDR3 region has 16 residues. V was pared by 1 base and J by 5 bases, with 16 bases between. Germline CDR1 reads SGHRS; CDR2 reads YFSETQ. For the CDR3, the DNA is TGCGCCAGCAGCTTGATCAGGGCGCGGATGGACAATGAGCAGTTCTTC. Translating gives CASSLIRARMDNEQFF.

There are a few counts of this clone. V usage is TRBV29-1 and J usage is TRBJ1-2; unclear D gene. V was clipped by 6 bases and J by 6 bases, with 29 bases between them. Germline V CDR1 and CDR2: SQVTM, ANQGSEA. The CDR3 spans 17 residues. This CDR3 reads CSVQGLLGQATLDGYTF. The CDR3 DNA reads as TGCAGCGTCCAAGGACTATTAGGGCAAGCCACATTAGATGGCTACACCTTC.

The chain couples TRBV30 to TRBJ2-4, with TRBD2 identical over 10 bases. This CDR3 has 17 amino acids. CDR1 and CDR2 (germline): GTSNPN, SVGIG (reference sequence). The trim removed 0 bases at V and 0 bases at J, leaving 5 bases unmatched. In DNA form, the CDR3 reads TGTGCCTGGAGTGTACGGAGACTAGCGGGAGCCAAAAACATTCAGTACTTC. Translation: CAWSVRRLAGAKNIQYF.

The chain uses TRBV5-6 and TRBJ2-5, with 8 bases lining up with TRBD2. V lost 2 bases, J lost 3 bases, and 3 bases stayed unmatched. The CDR3 runs to 14 residues. CDR1 and CDR2 (germline): SGHDT, YYEEEE. The CDR3 is CASSFWGLEETQYF. CDR3 DNA: TGTGCCAGCAGCTTTTGGGGACTAGAAGAGACCCAGTACTTC.

This chain joins TRBV6-1 and TRBJ1-5; D perhaps matches TRBD1 (6 bases). This CDR3 is built from 14 residues. V was trimmed by 4 bases and J by 5 bases, leaving 12 bases between them. CDR1 MNHNS and CDR2 SASEGT come from the germline V gene. CDR3 sequence reads: CASSVKQGDQPQHF. The CDR3 DNA reads as TGTGCCAGCAGTGTCAAACAGGGAGATCAGCCCCAGCATTTT.

The chain links TRBV5-8 to TRBJ2-7, with 8 bases matching TRBD1. V trimming: 3 bases; J trimming: 7 bases; junction bases outside the gene matches: 12. From germline, CDR1 is SGHTS and CDR2 YDEGEE. CDR3 length: 15 amino acids. CDR3 amino acids: CASSSHLRTGIEQYF. DNA of the CDR3: TGTGCCAGCAGCTCACACCTCCGGACAGGGATTGAGCAGTACTTC. The full variable domain, with the rest looked up from reference TRBV5-8 and TRBJ2-7, is EAGVTQSPTHLIKTRGQQATLRCSPISGHTSVYWYQQALGLGLQFLLWYDEGEERNRGNFPPRFSGRQFPNYSSELNVNALELEDSALYLCASSSHLRTGIEQYFGPGTRLTVT.

This rearrangement joins TRBV9 to TRBJ2-2; D not certain. CDR1 and CDR2 (germline): SGDLS, YYNGEE. The V gene lost 3 bases and the J gene lost 6 bases, with 9 bases spanning the gap. The CDR3 totals 13 residues. CDR3 nucleotides: TGTGCCAGCAGCGCCGAGTTTTCCGGGGAGCTGTTTTTT. It is translated as CASSAEFSGELFF.

The chain combines TRBV28 with TRBJ1-2; 7 bases are a match to TRBD1. CDR3 length: 18 residues. CDR1 is MDHEN, CDR2 SYDVKM, per germline. After removal of 6 bases from V and 1 base from J, the junction contained 17 bases not matched to a gene. The CDR3 loop is CASRTFSGTEGYNYGYTF. The CDR3 DNA sequence: TGTGCCAGCAGAACCTTCTCCGGGACAGAAGGATATAACTATGGCTACACCTTC.

This chain joins TRBV2 and TRBJ2-5; 8 bases fit TRBD2. The J segment lost 2 bases and the V segment lost 4 bases, leaving 3 bases of the junction unmatched. Germline loops: CDR1 SNHLY, CDR2 FYNNEI. The CDR3 covers 14 residues. CDR3: CASSAGGRQETQYF. CDR3 DNA: TGTGCCAGCAGTGCGGGAGGGCGGCAAGAGACCCAGTACTTC.

The CDR3 region is CASSGRQGSGEQYF. The CDR3 nucleotides read TGTGCCAGCAGTGGAAGACAGGGGAGTGGAGAGCAGTACTTC. V and J are TRBV2 and TRBJ2-7; 8 nucleotides agree with TRBD1. After removal of 4 bases from V and 7 bases from J, the junction contained 9 bases not matched to a gene. Germline V lookup: CDR1 SNHLY, CDR2 FYNNEI. CDR3 length: 14 amino acids. Together with reference TRBV2 and TRBJ2-7, the CDR3 gives the full variable domain: EPEVTQTPSHQVTQMGQEVILRCVPISNHLYFYWYRQILGQKVEFLVSFYNNEISEKSEIFDDQFSVERPDGSNFTLKIRSTKLEDSAMYFCASSGRQGSGEQYFGPGTRLTVT.

The CDR3: CASRPAGRPYNEQFF. For the CDR3, the DNA is TGTGCCAGCAGGCCCGCGGGGCGGCCCTACAATGAGCAGTTCTTC. V gene TRBV11-2 combines with J gene TRBJ2-1, with D possibly being TRBD2 (6 bases). Germline CDR1 SGHAT, CDR2 FQNNGV. This CDR3 comprises 15 residues. Deletions cut 6 bases from V and 2 bases from J, with 14 bases between.

The chain is built from TRBV29-1 and TRBJ1-4; 8 bases fit TRBD1. The V gene's germline CDR1 is SQVTM and CDR2 ANQGSEA. The CDR3 sequence is 15 residues long. Trimming removed 5 bases from V and 5 bases from J; junction bases left unmatched: 10. The CDR3 DNA sequence: TGCAGCGTTCGGCAGGGGGCCGTCATGAATGAAAAACTGTTTTTT. Translated: CSVRQGAVMNEKLFF.

CDR3 in DNA: TGTGCCAGCAGTTTATCGTATTCGCGACAGGGAGCCTATGGCTACACCTTC. It yields the protein CASSLSYSRQGAYGYTF. The chain has TRBV27 and TRBJ1-2; the match to TRBD1 covers 7 bases. J lost 4 bases, V lost 0 bases, and 11 bases had no gene match. The CDR3 spans 17 residues. Germline V CDR1 and CDR2: MNHEY, SMNVEV (reference sequence).

V is TRBV18 and J is TRBJ1-1, with 7 bases fitting TRBD1. The CDR3 is made up of 14 amino acids. Germline lookup yields CDR1 KGHSH and CDR2 LQKENI. V lost 5 bases and J lost 3; bases outside the gene matches: 6. Written as DNA, the CDR3 is TGTGCCAGCTCAGACAGGGTAGGGGACACTGAAGCTTTCTTT. This codes for CASSDRVGDTEAFF.

This clone was counted once. The rearrangement joins TRBV18 to TRBJ2-6; no clear D gene. The length of the CDR3 is 15 residues. Germline-derived CDR1 and CDR2 are KGHSH and LQKENI. Between the trimmed V and J ends, which lost 7 bases and 0 bases, there was a span of 10 bases. The CDR3 here is CASLFSSSGANVLTF. The CDR3 region has the DNA TGTGCCAGCTTGTTCAGTTCCTCTGGGGCCAACGTCCTGACTTTC. Full variable domain (outside the CDR3, taken from reference TRBV18 and TRBJ2-6): NAGVMQNPRHLVRRRGQEARLRCSPMKGHSHVYWYRQLPEEGLKFMVYLQKENIIDESGMPKERFSAEFPKEGPSILRIQQVVRGDSAAYFCASLFSSSGANVLTFGAGSRLTVL.